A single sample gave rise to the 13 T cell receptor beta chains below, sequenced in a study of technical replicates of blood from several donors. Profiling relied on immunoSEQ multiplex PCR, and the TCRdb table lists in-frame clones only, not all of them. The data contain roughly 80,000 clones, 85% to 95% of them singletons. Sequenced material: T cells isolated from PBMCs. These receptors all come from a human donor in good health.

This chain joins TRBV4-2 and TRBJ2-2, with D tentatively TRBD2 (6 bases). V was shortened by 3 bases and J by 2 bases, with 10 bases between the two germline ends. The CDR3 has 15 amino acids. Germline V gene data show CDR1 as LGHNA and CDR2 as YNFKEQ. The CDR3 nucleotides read TGTGCCAGCAGCCACCTGGGACTCAACACCGGGGAGCTGTTTTTT. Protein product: CASSHLGLNTGELFF.

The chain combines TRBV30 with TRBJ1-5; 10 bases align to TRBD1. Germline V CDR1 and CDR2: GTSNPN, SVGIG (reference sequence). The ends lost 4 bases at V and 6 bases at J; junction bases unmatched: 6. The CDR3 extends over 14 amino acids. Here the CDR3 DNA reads TGTGCCTGGAATCCGGGACAGGGGAGTCAGCCCCAGCATTTT. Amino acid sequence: CAWNPGQGSQPQHF.

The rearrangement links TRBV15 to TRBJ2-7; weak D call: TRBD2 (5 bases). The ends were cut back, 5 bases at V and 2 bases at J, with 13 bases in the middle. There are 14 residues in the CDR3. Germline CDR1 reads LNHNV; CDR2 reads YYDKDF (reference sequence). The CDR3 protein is CATSFQSGTYEQYF. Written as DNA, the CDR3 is TGTGCCACCAGCTTTCAAAGCGGAACCTACGAGCAGTACTTC.

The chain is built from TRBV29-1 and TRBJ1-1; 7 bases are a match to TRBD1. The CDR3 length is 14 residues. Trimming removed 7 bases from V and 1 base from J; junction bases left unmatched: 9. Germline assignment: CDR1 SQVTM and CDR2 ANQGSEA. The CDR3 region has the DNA TGCAGCGCCCCAACCGGGACAGCGAACACTGAAGCTTTCTTT. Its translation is CSAPTGTANTEAFF.

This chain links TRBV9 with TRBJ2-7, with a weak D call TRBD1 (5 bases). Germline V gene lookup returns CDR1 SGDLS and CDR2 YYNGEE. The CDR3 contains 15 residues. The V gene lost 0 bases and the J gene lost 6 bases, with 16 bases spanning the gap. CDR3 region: CASSVGGQGMSEQYF. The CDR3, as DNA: TGTGCCAGCAGCGTAGGTGGGCAGGGCATGAGCGAGCAGTACTTC.

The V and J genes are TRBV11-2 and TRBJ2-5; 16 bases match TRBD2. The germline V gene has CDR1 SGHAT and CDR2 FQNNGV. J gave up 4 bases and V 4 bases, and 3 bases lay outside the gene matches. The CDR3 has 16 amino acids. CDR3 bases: TGTGCCAGCAGCTCGGGACTAGCGGGAGGGTTAGAGACCCAGTACTTC. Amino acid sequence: CASSSGLAGGLETQYF.

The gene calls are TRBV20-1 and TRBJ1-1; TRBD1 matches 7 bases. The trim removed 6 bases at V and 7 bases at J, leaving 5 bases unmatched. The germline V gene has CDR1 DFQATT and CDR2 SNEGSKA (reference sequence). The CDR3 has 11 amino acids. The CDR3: CSAGTVYEAFF. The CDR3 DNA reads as TGCAGTGCCGGGACAGTATATGAAGCTTTCTTT.

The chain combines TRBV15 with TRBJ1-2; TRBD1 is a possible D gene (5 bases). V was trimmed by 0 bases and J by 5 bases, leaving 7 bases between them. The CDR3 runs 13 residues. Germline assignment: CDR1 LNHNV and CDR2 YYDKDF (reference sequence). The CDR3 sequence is CATSRDGGYGYTF. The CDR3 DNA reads TGTGCCACCAGCAGAGACGGGGGGTATGGCTACACCTTC.

CDR3 amino acids: CASSLWGTGGHEQYF. The CDR3 DNA follows: TGTGCCAGCAGCTTGTGGGGGACAGGGGGCCACGAGCAGTACTTC. This chain connects TRBV5-6 to TRBJ2-7, with 12 bases fitting TRBD1. The CDR3 covers 15 residues. Germline loops: CDR1 SGHDT, CDR2 YYEEEE. With 1 base clipped from V and 5 bases from J, the junction kept 4 bases outside the gene matches.

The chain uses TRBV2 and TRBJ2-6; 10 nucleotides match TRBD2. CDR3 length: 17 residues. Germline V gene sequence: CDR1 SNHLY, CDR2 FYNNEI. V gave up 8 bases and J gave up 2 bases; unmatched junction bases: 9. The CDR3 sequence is CASAGTSDPPGANVLTF. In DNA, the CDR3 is TGTGCCAGCGCCGGGACTAGCGACCCCCCTGGGGCCAACGTCCTGACTTTC. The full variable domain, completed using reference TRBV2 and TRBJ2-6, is EPEVTQTPSHQVTQMGQEVILRCVPISNHLYFYWYRQILGQKVEFLVSFYNNEISEKSEIFDDQFSVERPDGSNFTLKIRSTKLEDSAMYFCASAGTSDPPGANVLTFGAGSRLTVL.

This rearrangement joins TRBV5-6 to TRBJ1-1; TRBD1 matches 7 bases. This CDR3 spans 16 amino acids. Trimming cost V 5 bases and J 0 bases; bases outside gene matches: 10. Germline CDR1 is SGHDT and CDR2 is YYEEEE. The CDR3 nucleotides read TGTGCCAGCAGAACCCTAGCAGGGGGTGTGAACACTGAAGCTTTCTTT. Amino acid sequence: CASRTLAGGVNTEAFF.

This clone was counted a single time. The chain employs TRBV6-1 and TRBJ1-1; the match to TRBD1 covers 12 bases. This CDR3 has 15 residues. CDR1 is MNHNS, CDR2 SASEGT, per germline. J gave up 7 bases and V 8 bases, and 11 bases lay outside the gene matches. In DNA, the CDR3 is TGTGCCAGCTTAACTCCGGGACAGGGGGCCCGTGAAGCTTTCTTT. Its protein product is CASLTPGQGAREAFF.

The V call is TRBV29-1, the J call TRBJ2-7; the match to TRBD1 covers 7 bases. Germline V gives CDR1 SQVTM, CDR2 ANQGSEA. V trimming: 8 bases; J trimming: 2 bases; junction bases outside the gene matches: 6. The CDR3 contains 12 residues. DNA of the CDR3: TGCAGCATCCGGGACAGAACCTACGAGCAGTACTTC. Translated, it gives CSIRDRTYEQYF.